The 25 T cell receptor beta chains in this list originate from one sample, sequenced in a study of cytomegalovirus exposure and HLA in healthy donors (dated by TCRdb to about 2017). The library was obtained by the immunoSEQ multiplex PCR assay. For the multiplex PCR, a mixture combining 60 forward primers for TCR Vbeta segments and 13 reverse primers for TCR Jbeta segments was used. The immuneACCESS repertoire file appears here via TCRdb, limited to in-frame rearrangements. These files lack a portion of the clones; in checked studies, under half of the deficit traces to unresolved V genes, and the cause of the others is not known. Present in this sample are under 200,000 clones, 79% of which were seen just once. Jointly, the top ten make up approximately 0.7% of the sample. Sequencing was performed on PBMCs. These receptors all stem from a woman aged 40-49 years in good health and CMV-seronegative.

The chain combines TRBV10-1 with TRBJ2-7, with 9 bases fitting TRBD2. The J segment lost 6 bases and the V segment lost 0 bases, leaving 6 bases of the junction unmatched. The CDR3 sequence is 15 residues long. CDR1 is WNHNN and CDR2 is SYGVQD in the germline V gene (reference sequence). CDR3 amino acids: CASSESIGSGGEQYF. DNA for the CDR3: TGCGCCAGCAGTGAGTCGATTGGTAGCGGGGGCGAGCAGTACTTC.

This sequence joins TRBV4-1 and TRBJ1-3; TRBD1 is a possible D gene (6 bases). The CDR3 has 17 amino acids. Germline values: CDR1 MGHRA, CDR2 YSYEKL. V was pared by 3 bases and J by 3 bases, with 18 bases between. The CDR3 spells CASSHPRDKEVGNTIYF. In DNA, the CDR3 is TGCGCCAGCAGCCATCCCCGGGACAAAGAGGTTGGAAACACCATATATTTT.

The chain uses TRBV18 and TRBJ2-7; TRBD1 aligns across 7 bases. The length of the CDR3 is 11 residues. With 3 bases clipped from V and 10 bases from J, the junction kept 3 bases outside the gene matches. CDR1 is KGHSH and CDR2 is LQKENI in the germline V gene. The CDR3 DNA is TGTGCCAGCTCACCTGGGACAGCCCAGTACTTC. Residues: CASSPGTAQYF. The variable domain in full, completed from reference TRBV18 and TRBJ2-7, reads NAGVMQNPRHLVRRRGQEARLRCSPMKGHSHVYWYRQLPEEGLKFMVYLQKENIIDESGMPKERFSAEFPKEGPSILRIQQVVRGDSAAYFCASSPGTAQYFGPGTRLTVT.

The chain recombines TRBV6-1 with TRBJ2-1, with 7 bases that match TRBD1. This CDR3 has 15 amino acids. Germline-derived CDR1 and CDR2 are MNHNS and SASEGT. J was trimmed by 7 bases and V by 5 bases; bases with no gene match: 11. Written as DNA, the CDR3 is TGTGCCAGCAGTCCCACCCCAGGGGGAACAAATGAGCAGTTCTTC. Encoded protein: CASSPTPGGTNEQFF.

In nucleotides, the CDR3 is TGCGCCAGCAGCCAGCCGGGACAGAAAAAGAACACTGAAGCTTTCTTT. Its protein is CASSQPGQKKNTEAFF. V and J are TRBV4-1 and TRBJ1-1, with 7 bases fitting TRBD1. Germline loops: CDR1 MGHRA, CDR2 YSYEKL. Losses at the gene ends were 3 bases for V and 1 base for J; bases not matched to a gene: 8. The CDR3 covers 16 residues.

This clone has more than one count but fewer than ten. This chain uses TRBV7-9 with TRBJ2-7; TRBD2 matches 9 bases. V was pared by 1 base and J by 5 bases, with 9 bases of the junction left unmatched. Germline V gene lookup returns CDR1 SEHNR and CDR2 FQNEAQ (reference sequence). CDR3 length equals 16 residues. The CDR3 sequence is CASSLVPSGNPNEQYF. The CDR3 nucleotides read TGTGCCAGCAGCTTAGTACCTAGCGGGAACCCCAACGAGCAGTACTTC.

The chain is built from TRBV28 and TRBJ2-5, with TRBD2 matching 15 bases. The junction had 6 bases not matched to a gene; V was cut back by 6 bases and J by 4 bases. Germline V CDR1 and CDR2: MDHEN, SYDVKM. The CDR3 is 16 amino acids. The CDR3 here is CASSRTSGRAGETQYF. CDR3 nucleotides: TGTGCCAGCAGCAGGACTAGCGGGAGGGCCGGAGAGACCCAGTACTTC.

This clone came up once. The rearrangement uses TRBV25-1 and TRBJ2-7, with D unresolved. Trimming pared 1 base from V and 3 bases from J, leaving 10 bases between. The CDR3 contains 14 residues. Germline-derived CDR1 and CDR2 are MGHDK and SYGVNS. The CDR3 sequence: CASSELQAGYEQYF. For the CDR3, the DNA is TGTGCCAGCAGTGAATTGCAGGCAGGCTACGAGCAGTACTTC.

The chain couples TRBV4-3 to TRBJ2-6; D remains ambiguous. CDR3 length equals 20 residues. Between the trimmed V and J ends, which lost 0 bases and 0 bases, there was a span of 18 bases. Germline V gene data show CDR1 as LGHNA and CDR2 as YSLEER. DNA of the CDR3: TGCGCCAGCAGCCAAGAGTCCCGTGGGCCAGAGAGCTCTGGGGCCAACGTCCTGACTTTC. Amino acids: CASSQESRGPESSGANVLTF.

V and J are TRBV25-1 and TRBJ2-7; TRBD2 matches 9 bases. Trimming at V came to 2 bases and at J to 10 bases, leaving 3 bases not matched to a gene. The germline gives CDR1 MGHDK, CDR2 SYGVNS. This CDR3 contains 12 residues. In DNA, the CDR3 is TGTGCCAGCAGTGAAGCGGGAGGGCCTCAGTACTTC. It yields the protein CASSEAGGPQYF.

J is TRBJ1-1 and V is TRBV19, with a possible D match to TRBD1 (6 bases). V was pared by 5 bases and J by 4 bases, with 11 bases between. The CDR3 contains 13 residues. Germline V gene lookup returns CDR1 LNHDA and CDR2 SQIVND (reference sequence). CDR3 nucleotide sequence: TGTGCCAGTAGTCTATTAGGGGGCACTGAAGCTTTCTTT. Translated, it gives CASSLLGGTEAFF.

In nucleotides, the CDR3 is TGTGCCAGCATACCTAGCGGGAGATTTAATGAGCAGTTCTTC. Its protein product is CASIPSGRFNEQFF. The V gene is TRBV6-1, the J gene TRBJ2-1; TRBD2 matches 10 bases. Trimming took 7 bases from V and 7 from J; bases not matched to a gene: 7. This CDR3 spans 14 amino acids. The germline V gene has CDR1 MNHNS and CDR2 SASEGT.

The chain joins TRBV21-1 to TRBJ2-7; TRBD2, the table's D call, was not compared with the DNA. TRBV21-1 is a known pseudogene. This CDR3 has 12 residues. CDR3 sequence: CASILVGYEQYF. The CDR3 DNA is TGTGCCAGCATACTAGTGGGCTACGAGCAGTACTTC.

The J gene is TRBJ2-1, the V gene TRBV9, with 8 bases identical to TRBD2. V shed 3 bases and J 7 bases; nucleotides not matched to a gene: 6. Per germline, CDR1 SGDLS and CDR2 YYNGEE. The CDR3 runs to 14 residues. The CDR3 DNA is TGTGCCAGCAGCGAGGGGCCGGGAGGGAATGAGCAGTTCTTC. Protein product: CASSEGPGGNEQFF.

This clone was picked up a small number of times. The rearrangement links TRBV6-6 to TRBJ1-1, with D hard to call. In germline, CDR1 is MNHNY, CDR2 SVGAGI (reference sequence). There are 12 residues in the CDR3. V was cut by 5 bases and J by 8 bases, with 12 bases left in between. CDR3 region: CASSPAAGEAFF. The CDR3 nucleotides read TGTGCCAGCAGTCCGGCGGCCGGAGAAGCTTTCTTT.

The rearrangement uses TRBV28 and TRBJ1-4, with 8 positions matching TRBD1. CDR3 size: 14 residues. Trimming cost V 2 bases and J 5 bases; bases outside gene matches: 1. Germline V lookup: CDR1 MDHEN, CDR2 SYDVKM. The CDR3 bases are TGTGCCAGCAGTTTAAACAGGGGGAATGAAAAACTGTTTTTT. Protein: CASSLNRGNEKLFF. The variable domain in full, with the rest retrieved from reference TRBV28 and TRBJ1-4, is DVKVTQSSRYLVKRTGEKVFLECVQDMDHENMFWYRQDPGLGLRLIYFSYDVKMKEKGDIPEGYSVSREKKERFSLILESASTNQTSMYLCASSLNRGNEKLFFGSGTQLSVL.

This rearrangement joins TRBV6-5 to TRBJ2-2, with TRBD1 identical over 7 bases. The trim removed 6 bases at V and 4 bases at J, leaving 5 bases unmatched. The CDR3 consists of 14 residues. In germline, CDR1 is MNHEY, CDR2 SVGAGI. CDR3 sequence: CASSDRALTGELFF. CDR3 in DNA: TGTGCCAGCAGCGACAGGGCCCTCACCGGGGAGCTGTTTTTT.

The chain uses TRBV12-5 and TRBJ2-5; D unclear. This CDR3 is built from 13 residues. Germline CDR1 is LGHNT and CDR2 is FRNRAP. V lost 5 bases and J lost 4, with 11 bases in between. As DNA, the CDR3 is TGTGCTAGTGGTCCACTCGGCGGAGAGACCCAGTACTTC. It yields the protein CASGPLGGETQYF.

The CDR3 nucleotides are TGTGCCAGCAGCGCGGATTACTACGAGCAGTACTTC. Amino acids: CASSADYYEQYF. The J gene is TRBJ2-7, the V gene TRBV7-9; D remains ambiguous. Germline V gene sequence: CDR1 SEHNR, CDR2 FQNEAQ (reference sequence). The CDR3 extends over 12 amino acids. The V end lost 5 bases, the J end lost 3 bases, and 8 bases lay between the germline ends.

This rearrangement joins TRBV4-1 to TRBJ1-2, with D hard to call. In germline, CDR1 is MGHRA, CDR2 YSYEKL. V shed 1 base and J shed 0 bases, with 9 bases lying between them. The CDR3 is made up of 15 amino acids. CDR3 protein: CASSQVRDSNYGYTF. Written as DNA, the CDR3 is TGCGCCAGCAGCCAAGTGAGGGATTCTAACTATGGCTACACCTTC.

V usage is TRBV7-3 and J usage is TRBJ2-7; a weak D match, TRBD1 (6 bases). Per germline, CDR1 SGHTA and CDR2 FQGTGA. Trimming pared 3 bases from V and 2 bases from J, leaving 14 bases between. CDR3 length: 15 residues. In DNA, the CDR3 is TGTGCCAGCAGCTTGGGCATGGGGGCGACCTACGAGCAGTACTTC. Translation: CASSLGMGATYEQYF.

CDR3 sequence: CASSKQGSNYGYTF. The CDR3 DNA is TGTGCCAGCAGTAAACAGGGATCTAACTATGGCTACACCTTC. The chain is built from TRBV13 and TRBJ1-2; D is possibly TRBD1 (6 bases). The CDR3 is made up of 14 amino acids. With 6 bases removed from V and 0 bases from J, the gap between germline ends came to 11 bases. Germline CDR1 is PRHDT and CDR2 is FYEKMQ (reference sequence).

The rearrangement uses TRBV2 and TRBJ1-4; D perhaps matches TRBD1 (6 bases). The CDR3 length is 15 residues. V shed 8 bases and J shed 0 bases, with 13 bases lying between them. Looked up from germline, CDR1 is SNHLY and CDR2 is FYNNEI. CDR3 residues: CASGGGHATNEKLFF. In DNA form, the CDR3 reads TGTGCCAGCGGGGGGGGCCATGCAACTAATGAAAAACTGTTTTTT.

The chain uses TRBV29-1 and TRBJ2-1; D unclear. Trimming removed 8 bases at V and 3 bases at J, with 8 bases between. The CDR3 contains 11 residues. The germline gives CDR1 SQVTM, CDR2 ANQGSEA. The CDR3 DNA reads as TGCAGCATCCATAGCTACAATGAGCAGTTCTTC. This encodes CSIHSYNEQFF.

Written as DNA, the CDR3 is TGTGCCAGCAGTGAAATCAGAGGCCTAGCGGGGTACGAGCAGTACTTC. As protein: CASSEIRGLAGYEQYF. The chain has TRBV6-1 and TRBJ2-5, with 9 bases lining up with TRBD2. The end of the DNA aligns better with TRBJ2-7, so the J call may be wrong. The CDR3 is 16 residues long. Germline V gene data show CDR1 as MNHNS and CDR2 as SASEGT.